The clone carrying this TCR beta chain is categorized as medium-sized. The germline V and J ends were trimmed by 1 base and 4 bases, with 14 bases remaining between them. Germline values: CDR1 MDHEN, CDR2 SYDVKM. The CDR3 contains 16 residues. TCRdb's copy holds only in-frame clones and misses some; the assay was immunoSEQ multiplex PCR. The sample has around 68,000 clones, approximately 90% seen once. This entry is derived from a study of T cell changes during pregnancy in multiple sclerosis. V usage is TRBV28 and J usage is TRBJ1-5; D not resolved. The material sequenced was CD4+ T cells from peripheral blood mononuclear cells, taken before pregnancy. The sequence was obtained from a female donor with multiple sclerosis, enrolled in a pregnancy study. The CDR3 region is CASSLFRSAGNQPQHF. The CDR3 DNA reads as TGTGCCAGCAGTTTATTTAGATCGGCGGGAAATCAGCCCCAGCATTTT.